The 29 T cell receptor beta chains below all came from one sample that was sequenced in a study of cytomegalovirus exposure and HLA in healthy donors. The PCR used 60 Vbeta and 13 Jbeta primers. Libraries were prepared by immunoSEQ multiplex PCR; TCRdb keeps only in-frame clonotypes and omits some of them. The sample records about 100,000 clones, 84% being singletons. Sequences were obtained from PBMCs. These receptors all stem from a woman younger than 30 in good health and CMV-seronegative.

The chain combines TRBV11-2 with TRBJ2-1; weak D call: TRBD1 (6 bases). The CDR3 has 15 amino acids. CDR1 SGHAT and CDR2 FQNNGV come from the germline V gene. V gave up 1 base and J gave up 3 bases, with 10 bases separating them. CDR3 in amino acids: CASSLVQGRYNEQFF. The DNA for the CDR3 is TGTGCCAGCAGCTTAGTGCAGGGGCGCTACAATGAGCAGTTCTTC.

The gene calls are TRBV10-3 and TRBJ2-4; maybe TRBD1 (6 bases). CDR1 and CDR2 (germline): ENHRY, SYGVKD. The length of the CDR3 is 15 residues. V lost 10 bases and J lost 0, with 16 bases in between. For the CDR3, the DNA is TGTGCCACCCGAGGGGGACGACTAGCCAAAAACATTCAGTACTTC. Its protein is CATRGGRLAKNIQYF.

The J gene is TRBJ2-2, the V gene TRBV7-2; 9 positions agree with TRBD1. Per germline, CDR1 SGHTA and CDR2 FQGNSA. The CDR3 loop spans 14 amino acids. The V gene end was trimmed by 5 bases and the J gene end by 5 bases; junction bases not matched to a gene: 3. CDR3 sequence reads: CASSPGQGTGELFF. The CDR3 bases are TGTGCCAGCAGCCCGGGACAGGGAACCGGGGAGCTGTTTTTT.

The chain combines TRBV4-3 with TRBJ2-1, with D possibly matching TRBD1 (8 bases). Trimming removed 6 bases at V and 7 bases at J, with 22 bases between. CDR1 and CDR2 from the germline V gene are LGHNA and YSLEER. The CDR3 extends over 16 amino acids. CDR3 region: CASSTIVTGEGNEQFF. CDR3 coding DNA: TGCGCCAGCAGTACCATAGTGACAGGGGAGGGGAATGAGCAGTTCTTC.

The V gene is TRBV27, the J gene TRBJ1-1; TRBD1 aligns across 10 bases. This CDR3 comprises 16 residues. V shed 5 bases, J shed 0 bases, and the junction held 6 bases outside the gene matches. CDR1 is MNHEY, CDR2 SMNVEV, per germline (reference sequence). As DNA, the CDR3 is TGTGCCAGCAGTCACCGGGACAGGGGCATGAACACTGAAGCTTTCTTT. Translated: CASSHRDRGMNTEAFF.

This clone has just one count. CDR3 DNA sequence: TGTGCCAGCGAAGCAGGAAGGGGGCGTTATGGCTACACCTTC. Its protein is CASEAGRGRYGYTF. The V gene is TRBV6-1, the J gene TRBJ1-2, with 7 bases lining up with TRBD1. Unmatched junction bases numbered 11, after V lost 8 bases and J lost 5 bases. Germline V gene sequence: CDR1 MNHNS, CDR2 SASEGT. The CDR3 is 14 residues long.

This CDR3 is CASSDRTGVYEQYF. CDR3 DNA sequence: TGTGCCAGCAGTGATAGGACAGGGGTCTACGAGCAGTACTTC. The gene calls are TRBV28 and TRBJ2-7, with 9 bases that match TRBD1. There are 14 residues in the CDR3. V gave up 5 bases and J gave up 3 bases; unmatched junction bases: 5. Germline loops: CDR1 MDHEN, CDR2 SYDVKM.

This chain links TRBV7-9 with TRBJ1-4, with D tentatively TRBD1 (6 bases). The germline gives CDR1 SEHNR, CDR2 FQNEAQ (reference sequence). Trimming left V 3 bases short and J 0 bases short, with 14 bases between. The CDR3 covers 17 residues. The chain's CDR3 is CASSFPARQATNEKLFF. The CDR3 nucleotides are TGTGCCAGCAGCTTCCCCGCTAGACAGGCAACTAATGAAAAACTGTTTTTT.

The rearrangement links TRBV4-1 to TRBJ2-7, with D tentatively TRBD1 (5 bases). Trimming took 4 bases from V and 2 from J, leaving 12 bases between them. Germline values: CDR1 MGHRA, CDR2 YSYEKL. The CDR3 has 14 amino acids. For the CDR3, the DNA is TGCGCCAGCAGCCGAATAGGGGCCCCCTACGAGCAGTACTTC. It yields the protein CASSRIGAPYEQYF.

As DNA, the CDR3 is TGCGCCAGCAGCCCCCGGACAGGGGAACACACTGAAGCTTTCTTT. Protein sequence: CASSPRTGEHTEAFF. The V and J genes are TRBV4-1 and TRBJ1-1; 9 bases fit TRBD1. Germline assignment: CDR1 MGHRA and CDR2 YSYEKL. The V gene end was trimmed by 4 bases and the J gene end by 3 bases; junction bases not matched to a gene: 6. This CDR3 is 15 amino acids long.

The J gene is TRBJ2-1, the V gene TRBV5-4; 8 nucleotides line up with TRBD1. Germline loops: CDR1 SGHNT, CDR2 YYREEE (reference sequence). V dropped 0 bases and J dropped 4; count of bases not matched to a gene: 6. The CDR3 loop spans 16 amino acids. The CDR3 spells CASSLAATGVYNEQFF. The CDR3 coding sequence is TGTGCCAGCAGCTTGGCTGCGACAGGGGTTTACAATGAGCAGTTCTTC.

The genes are TRBV19 and TRBJ2-7; possibly TRBD2 for D (5 bases). V gave up 6 bases and J gave up 4 bases, with 16 bases separating them. CDR3 size: 14 residues. Germline V lookup: CDR1 LNHDA, CDR2 SQIVND (reference sequence). CDR3 in amino acids: CASSPAGGGYEQYF. CDR3 sequence (DNA): TGTGCCAGTAGCCCAGCAGGAGGAGGTTACGAGCAGTACTTC.

The chain carries TRBV28 and TRBJ2-7, with 7 bases aligning to TRBD1. Germline loops: CDR1 MDHEN, CDR2 SYDVKM. V dropped 8 bases and J dropped 0; count of bases not matched to a gene: 4. The CDR3 length is 13 residues. The DNA of the CDR3 is TGTGCCAGCGTCGGGACAGTCTCCTACGAGCAGTACTTC. This encodes CASVGTVSYEQYF. Combining the CDR3 with reference TRBV28 and TRBJ2-7 gives the whole variable domain DVKVTQSSRYLVKRTGEKVFLECVQDMDHENMFWYRQDPGLGLRLIYFSYDVKMKEKGDIPEGYSVSREKKERFSLILESASTNQTSMYLCASVGTVSYEQYFGPGTRLTVT.

This sequence joins TRBV28 and TRBJ2-5; TRBD1 might be the D (7 bases). In germline, CDR1 is MDHEN, CDR2 SYDVKM. V shed 5 bases and J shed 5 bases, with 15 bases lying between them. This CDR3 region has 14 residues. This CDR3 reads CASSGRTGGETQYF. DNA for the CDR3: TGTGCCAGCAGTGGGCGGACAGGAGGGGAGACCCAGTACTTC.

The rearrangement links TRBV27 to TRBJ2-3, with a tentative D call TRBD2 (5 bases). The CDR3 sequence is 16 residues long. Per germline, CDR1 MNHEY and CDR2 SMNVEV (reference sequence). V dropped 3 bases and J dropped 0 bases, with 13 bases sitting between them. The CDR3 DNA sequence: TGTGCCAGCAGTTTTCGTCCAGCGGCTAGCACAGATACGCAGTATTTT. Protein sequence: CASSFRPAASTDTQYF.

This clone was observed once. The sample carries other DNA sequences with the same CDR3. V is TRBV7-9 and J is TRBJ2-7, with 8 bases aligning to TRBD2. The CDR3 totals 14 residues. Germline V gene data show CDR1 as SEHNR and CDR2 as FQNEAQ (reference sequence). The ends lost 5 bases at V and 2 bases at J; junction bases unmatched: 5. The CDR3 region is CASSPRGGPYEQYF. CDR3 DNA: TGTGCCAGCAGCCCCCGGGGGGGTCCCTACGAGCAGTACTTC.

Note on this clone: Other DNA sequences of this sample code for an identical CDR3. The chain recombines TRBV5-5 with TRBJ1-2; D is unresolved. V lost 4 bases and J lost 4, with 23 bases in between. From germline, CDR1 is SGHKS and CDR2 YYEKEE (reference sequence). This CDR3 comprises 17 residues. The CDR3 DNA reads TGTGCCAGCAGCCCGGGGTTGGCAGGAGGCGCTACCTATGGCTACACCTTC. This codes for CASSPGLAGGATYGYTF.

V is TRBV30 and J is TRBJ2-1; possible D gene TRBD2, 6 bases. CDR1 and CDR2 (germline): GTSNPN, SVGIG (reference sequence). Trimming took off 3 bases at V and 0 bases at J, with 12 bases between the two ends. The length of the CDR3 is 15 residues. The CDR3 sequence is CAWSTSQTSYNEQFF. The CDR3, as DNA: TGTGCCTGGAGCACTAGCCAAACCTCCTACAATGAGCAGTTCTTC.

As DNA, the CDR3 is TGTGCCAGCAGCTTCGTGGGACAGAGGCGCAATGAGCAGTTCTTC. It encodes CASSFVGQRRNEQFF. The chain has TRBV5-6 and TRBJ2-1; 7 bases agree with TRBD1. Germline CDR1 reads SGHDT; CDR2 reads YYEEEE. J gave up 6 bases and V 2 bases, and 8 bases lay outside the gene matches. The CDR3 loop spans 15 amino acids.

As DNA, the CDR3 is TGTGCCAGCAGCTTAGTGACCGGGGACTCCTACGAGCAGTACTTC. This codes for CASSLVTGDSYEQYF. The V and J genes are TRBV7-8 and TRBJ2-7; D is perhaps TRBD2 (5 bases). The V gene's germline CDR1 is SGHVS and CDR2 FQNEAQ. The V end was cut by 1 base, the J end by 0 bases, with 10 bases between. This CDR3 comprises 15 residues.

This clone appeared once. The chain is built from TRBV5-6 and TRBJ2-7; possible D gene TRBD2, 5 bases. V lost 0 bases and J 4 bases, leaving 11 bases between the germline ends. CDR1 and CDR2 (germline): SGHDT, YYEEEE. This CDR3 region has 14 residues. CDR3 residues: CASSLAGVVYEQYF. The CDR3 region has the DNA TGTGCCAGCAGCTTGGCCGGGGTGGTTTACGAGCAGTACTTC.

This chain joins TRBV4-1 and TRBJ1-1, with 8 positions matching TRBD1. The germline V gene encodes CDR1 MGHRA and CDR2 YSYEKL. J was trimmed by 2 bases and V by 2 bases; bases with no gene match: 7. The CDR3 totals 16 residues. CDR3 nucleotides: TGCGCCAGCAGCCAAAAAACAGGGGGGACAAACACTGAAGCTTTCTTT. Translated: CASSQKTGGTNTEAFF.

V is TRBV7-9 and J is TRBJ2-3; D gene ambiguous. Trimming stripped 5 bases from V and 3 bases from J, with 12 bases between. The CDR3 has 14 amino acids. Per the germline V gene, CDR1 is SEHNR and CDR2 is FQNEAQ (reference sequence). CDR3 in amino acids: CASSPKFLTDTQYF. CDR3 coding DNA: TGTGCCAGCAGCCCCAAATTTTTGACAGATACGCAGTATTTT.

The chain is built from TRBV6-5 and TRBJ2-2, with D possibly being TRBD2 (6 bases). Germline CDR1 is MNHEY and CDR2 is SVGAGI. The CDR3 spans 15 residues. Trimming removed 2 bases from V and 1 base from J, with 8 bases in between. This CDR3 reads CASSYGGVNTGELFF. CDR3 in DNA: TGTGCCAGCAGTTACGGCGGGGTGAACACCGGGGAGCTGTTTTTT.

The chain carries TRBV6-6 and TRBJ2-1; 10 bases match TRBD2. This CDR3 has 12 residues. Germline V CDR1 and CDR2: MNHNY, SVGAGI (reference sequence). V lost 6 bases, J lost 10 bases, and 3 bases stayed unmatched. The CDR3 spells CASRRLAGEQFF. For the CDR3, the DNA is TGTGCCAGCAGAAGACTAGCGGGCGAGCAGTTCTTC.

CDR3 protein: CASSQDRDSSVYF. CDR3 coding DNA: TGCGCCAGCAGCCAAGACCGGGACTCCTCGGTGTATTTT. The genes are TRBV4-1 and TRBJ2-3; weak D call: TRBD2 (6 bases). Trimming shortened V by 0 bases and J by 14 bases, and 15 bases separated the two germline ends. Germline CDR1 MGHRA, CDR2 YSYEKL. The CDR3 sequence is 13 residues long.

This clone turned up a few times. The rearrangement uses TRBV4-2 and TRBJ2-1; TRBD2 matches at 14 bases. The V gene's germline CDR1 is LGHNA and CDR2 YNFKEQ. Trimming took 5 bases from V and 6 from J; bases not matched to a gene: 6. CDR3 length equals 16 residues. CDR3 sequence: CASSVPGTSGSNEQFF. The CDR3 bases are TGTGCCAGCAGCGTCCCCGGGACTAGCGGGAGCAATGAGCAGTTCTTC.

The chain carries TRBV7-2 and TRBJ1-6; 9 nucleotides agree with TRBD1. The V segment lost 3 bases and the J segment 3 bases; nucleotides outside the gene matches: 3. CDR1 SGHTA and CDR2 FQGNSA come from the germline V gene. This CDR3 spans 16 amino acids. This chain's CDR3 is CASSLLGQGYNSPLHF. The CDR3, as DNA: TGTGCCAGCAGCTTGCTGGGACAGGGCTATAATTCACCCCTCCACTTT.

This rearrangement joins TRBV7-9 to TRBJ2-5; D may be TRBD2 (5 bases). V was trimmed by 2 bases and J by 4 bases, leaving 14 bases between them. In germline, CDR1 is SEHNR, CDR2 FQNEAQ (reference sequence). The CDR3 runs to 15 residues. The CDR3 loop reads CASSLSVSEGETQYF. CDR3 sequence (DNA): TGTGCCAGCAGCTTATCGGTTTCTGAGGGAGAGACCCAGTACTTC.